Listed below are T cell receptor beta chains from one sample, sequenced in a study of T cell repertoires in cytomegalovirus infection. Using its own MiXCR run on the reads, TCRdb lists one record per CDR3 protein. The table lists nearly 450,000 distinct CDR3 sequences, roughly 30% of them singletons. Sequenced input: PBMCs. The source of these receptors is a human donor in good health (CMV status not recorded). Some clones in this sample may be carry-over from other donors' samples. CDR3s include the opening cysteine and the closing phenylalanine or tryptophan. The order of the fields is J gene, V gene, clone size, D gene, CDR3 DNA, CDR3 protein. The D gene is left open where the match is weak. Not every row has a clone size; where given, it reads once, few, many or a size class.

J gene: TRBJ1-6
V gene: TRBV10-3
clone size: -
D gene: -
CDR3 DNA: TGTGCCACCCACGAGGGGTCCTATAATTCACCCCTCCACTTT
CDR3 protein: CATHEGSYNSPLHF

J gene: TRBJ2-2
V gene: TRBV19
clone size: many
D gene: TRBD1
CDR3 DNA: TGTGCCAGTAGGCTGGACAGGGCTACCACCGGGGAGCTGTTTTTT
CDR3 protein: CASRLDRATTGELFF

J gene: TRBJ1-5
V gene: TRBV19
clone size: few
D gene: TRBD1
CDR3 DNA: TGTGCCAGTAGTATCTCCACTGACAGGGTATGGGTGTTAAGCAATCAGCCCCAGCATTTT
CDR3 protein: CASSISTDRVWVLSNQPQHF

J gene: TRBJ1-1
V gene: TRBV7-6
clone size: many
D gene: TRBD1
CDR3 DNA: TGTGCCAGCAGCTTAGAGACAGGGGGGGAAGCTTTCTTT
CDR3 protein: CASSLETGGEAFF

J gene: TRBJ1-4
V gene: TRBV6-1
clone size: many
D gene: -
CDR3 DNA: TGTGCCAGCAGTGAAGAGGGGATCCAATGGGCGGGACCAAATGAAAAACTGTTTTTT
CDR3 protein: CASSEEGIQWAGPNEKLFF

J gene: TRBJ1-3
V gene: TRBV7-4
clone size: -
D gene: -
CDR3 DNA: TGTGCCACCCACCGGCAGGCGGCTGGAAACACCATATATTTT
CDR3 protein: CATHRQAAGNTIYF

J gene: TRBJ1-5
V gene: TRBV7-2
clone size: few
D gene: -
CDR3 DNA: TGTGCCAGCAGCTTAGTAGGGGGGAACAGCAATCAGCCCCAGCATTTT
CDR3 protein: CASSLVGGNSNQPQHF

J gene: TRBJ1-5
V gene: TRBV18
clone size: few
D gene: TRBD1
CDR3 DNA: TGTGCCAGCTCTTACGACAGGGGCAATCAGCCCCAGCATTTT
CDR3 protein: CASSYDRGNQPQHF

J gene: TRBJ1-1
V gene: TRBV7-2
clone size: -
D gene: -
CDR3 DNA: TGTGCCATCAGCCCCAATAAAGGGGGGGCCACTGAAGCTTTCTTC
CDR3 protein: CAISPNKGGATEAFF

J gene: TRBJ1-1
V gene: TRBV5-1
clone size: -
D gene: TRBD1
CDR3 DNA: TGCGCCAGCAGCTTGGCCGCGGGACAGGCTGAAGCTTTCTTT
CDR3 protein: CASSLAAGQAEAFF

J gene: TRBJ1-1
V gene: TRBV12-3/TRBV12-4
clone size: few
D gene: -
CDR3 DNA: TGTGCCAGCGGGGAATTGAACACTGAAGCTTTCTTT
CDR3 protein: CASGELNTEAFF

J gene: TRBJ1-1
V gene: TRBV7-2
clone size: -
D gene: -
CDR3 DNA: TGTGCCAGCAGCTTAGGTAACAGGGAAGCGTGCTTT
CDR3 protein: CASSLGNREACF

J gene: TRBJ1-5
V gene: TRBV12-3/TRBV12-4
clone size: few
D gene: -
CDR3 DNA: TGTGCCAGCAGTCCCGGCCGTGGCGGGGACAATCAGCCCCAGCATTTT
CDR3 protein: CASSPGRGGDNQPQHF

J gene: TRBJ2-5
V gene: TRBV7-6
clone size: -
D gene: TRBD2
CDR3 DNA: TGTGCCAGCAGCTTAGGGGCCGGGGGGGCCCTAGAGACCCAGTACTTC
CDR3 protein: CASSLGAGGALETQYF

J gene: TRBJ1-1
V gene: TRBV11-2
clone size: few
D gene: -
CDR3 DNA: TGTGCCAGCAGCTTAGGATTTAGGGACACTGAAGCTTTCTTT
CDR3 protein: CASSLGFRDTEAFF

J gene: TRBJ2-5
V gene: TRBV25-1
clone size: -
D gene: -
CDR3 DNA: TGTGCCAGCAGTGAATTCGGGATGGGGGAGACCCAGTACTTC
CDR3 protein: CASSEFGMGETQYF

J gene: TRBJ2-5
V gene: TRBV6-1
clone size: few
D gene: -
CDR3 DNA: TGTGCCAGCAGTTACCAACCGGGACCACAGCAAGAGACCCAGTACTTC
CDR3 protein: CASSYQPGPQQETQYF

J gene: TRBJ2-7
V gene: TRBV20-1
clone size: -
D gene: TRBD2
CDR3 DNA: TGCAGTGCTAGAGATGCACTAGCGGGGACCCACGAGCAGTACTTC
CDR3 protein: CSARDALAGTHEQYF

J gene: TRBJ2-1
V gene: TRBV6-6
clone size: -
D gene: TRBD2
CDR3 DNA: TGTGCCAGCAGACCAAGACCGGGACTAGCGCCGGGAAGTATTTTGTCGGATGAGCAGTTCTTC
CDR3 protein: CASRPRPGLAPGSILSDEQFF

J gene: TRBJ1-3
V gene: TRBV6-5
clone size: -
D gene: -
CDR3 DNA: TGTGCCAGCAGTGCCGGGGGGCTCCACTCTGGAAACACCATATATTTT
CDR3 protein: CASSAGGLHSGNTIYF

J gene: TRBJ1-2
V gene: TRBV27
clone size: -
D gene: TRBD1
CDR3 DNA: TGTGCCAGTAGTTTGTTGGCCGGGACAGCTAACTATGGCTACACCTTC
CDR3 protein: CASSLLAGTANYGYTF

J gene: TRBJ2-5
V gene: TRBV5-1
clone size: few
D gene: TRBD1
CDR3 DNA: TGCGCCAGCAGCCGTCGTCCCGGGACAGGGGGCCAAGAGACCCAGTACTTC
CDR3 protein: CASSRRPGTGGQETQYF

J gene: TRBJ2-2
V gene: TRBV7-4
clone size: -
D gene: -
CDR3 DNA: TGTGCCAGCAGCCCTTTACACCCCGGGGAGCTGTTTTTT
CDR3 protein: CASSPLHPGELFF

J gene: TRBJ2-1
V gene: TRBV7-9
clone size: few
D gene: TRBD2
CDR3 DNA: TGTGCCAGCAGCTTAAATGCTCTAGCGGGGGGGCTTCAGCACAATGAGCAGTTCTTC
CDR3 protein: CASSLNALAGGLQHNEQFF

J gene: TRBJ2-4
V gene: TRBV6-2/TRBV6-3
clone size: -
D gene: -
CDR3 DNA: TGTGCCAGCAGTTACGGGGGTCTGAAAAACATTCAGTACTTC
CDR3 protein: CASSYGGLKNIQYF

J gene: TRBJ1-2
V gene: TRBV7-2
clone size: -
D gene: -
CDR3 DNA: TGTGCCAGCACCATTGACCCGGTTCCTAACTATGTCTACACCTTC
CDR3 protein: CASTIDPVPNYVYTF

J gene: TRBJ1-5
V gene: TRBV7-2
clone size: -
D gene: TRBD1
CDR3 DNA: TGTGCCAGCCGAGACAGGGATTTTGCTCAGACCCAGCATTTT
CDR3 protein: CASRDRDFAQTQHF

J gene: TRBJ1-1
V gene: TRBV19
clone size: -
D gene: TRBD1
CDR3 DNA: TGTGCCAGTAGACCTGGGACAGGGGAGACTGAAGCTTTCTTT
CDR3 protein: CASRPGTGETEAFF

J gene: TRBJ2-5
V gene: TRBV27
clone size: few
D gene: -
CDR3 DNA: TGTGCCAGCAGACCGAGATGGGCGTCGAAGACCCAGTACTTC
CDR3 protein: CASRPRWASKTQYF

J gene: TRBJ1-4
V gene: TRBV6-2/TRBV6-3
clone size: once
D gene: -
CDR3 DNA: TGTGCCAGCAGTTTACCTCCGGGACACGGTACAGCTAATGAAAAACTGTTTTTT
CDR3 protein: CASSLPPGHGTANEKLFF

J gene: TRBJ1-4
V gene: TRBV20-1
clone size: -
D gene: -
CDR3 DNA: TGCAGTGCTAGACCGTTTGGGGGGAATGAAAAACTGTTTTTT
CDR3 protein: CSARPFGGNEKLFF

J gene: TRBJ1-2
V gene: TRBV3-2
clone size: -
D gene: -
CDR3 DNA: TGTGCCAGCAGCCAAGATCGAGTCCGCCGAAACGGTGGCTACACCTTC
CDR3 protein: CASSQDRVRRNGGYTF

J gene: TRBJ1-5
V gene: TRBV12-3/TRBV12-4
clone size: -
D gene: -
CDR3 DNA: TGTGCCAGCAGTTCTCAGCCCGGGATCGGCAATCAGCCCCAGCATTTT
CDR3 protein: CASSSQPGIGNQPQHF

J gene: TRBJ1-4
V gene: TRBV28
clone size: -
D gene: -
CDR3 DNA: TGTGCCAGCAGTTTATCCTCTCCGGGGCCGAATGAAAAACTGTTTTTT
CDR3 protein: CASSLSSPGPNEKLFF

J gene: TRBJ1-2
V gene: TRBV2
clone size: -
D gene: -
CDR3 DNA: TGTGCCAGCAGTGAGGGACGCCTCTATGGCTACACCTTC
CDR3 protein: CASSEGRLYGYTF

J gene: TRBJ2-5
V gene: TRBV2
clone size: few
D gene: TRBD1
CDR3 DNA: TGTGCCAGCAGCCGGACAGGTACTCGGCAAGAGACCCAGTACTTC
CDR3 protein: CASSRTGTRQETQYF

J gene: TRBJ2-3
V gene: TRBV29-1
clone size: -
D gene: TRBD1
CDR3 DNA: TGCAGCGTTGAAGATGGGGACAGGGGGCCGGGGACAGATACGCAGTATTTT
CDR3 protein: CSVEDGDRGPGTDTQYF

J gene: TRBJ1-2
V gene: TRBV30
clone size: few
D gene: TRBD1
CDR3 DNA: TGTGCCTGGTCGGGACAGATATTAAACTATGGCTACACCTTC
CDR3 protein: CAWSGQILNYGYTF

J gene: TRBJ2-7
V gene: TRBV7-6
clone size: -
D gene: TRBD1
CDR3 DNA: TGTGCCAGCAGTTCAAACCGGGACAGGGGGCACGAGCAGTACTTC
CDR3 protein: CASSSNRDRGHEQYF

J gene: TRBJ1-5
V gene: TRBV28
clone size: few
D gene: -
CDR3 DNA: TGTGCCAGCAGTTTACCGGGAATAGGGCAGCCCCAGCATTTT
CDR3 protein: CASSLPGIGQPQHF

J gene: TRBJ1-5
V gene: TRBV10-3
clone size: -
D gene: TRBD1
CDR3 DNA: TGTGCCATCAGTTACTTAGGACAGGGCGGCGGGCCCCAGCATTTT
CDR3 protein: CAISYLGQGGGPQHF

J gene: TRBJ1-2
V gene: TRBV7-6
clone size: -
D gene: -
CDR3 DNA: TGTGCCAGCAGCCCTACCAAGAACTATGGCTACACCTTC
CDR3 protein: CASSPTKNYGYTF

J gene: TRBJ1-5
V gene: TRBV15
clone size: -
D gene: -
CDR3 DNA: TGTGCCACCAGCAGTACCTTAGTGGCAGCTCGGGGCAATCAGCCCCAGCATTTT
CDR3 protein: CATSSTLVAARGNQPQHF

J gene: TRBJ2-1
V gene: TRBV20-1
clone size: -
D gene: TRBD2
CDR3 DNA: TGCAGTGCTAGAGACAAAACTAGCGGGGGCGGCCATGAGCAGTTCTTC
CDR3 protein: CSARDKTSGGGHEQFF

J gene: TRBJ1-1
V gene: TRBV11-1
clone size: -
D gene: -
CDR3 DNA: TGTGCCAGCAGCCGGGGGGCAGGGATAACTGAAGCTTTCTTT
CDR3 protein: CASSRGAGITEAFF

J gene: TRBJ1-4
V gene: TRBV29-1
clone size: -
D gene: TRBD1
CDR3 DNA: TGCAGCGTGACGACAGGGGCAACTAATGAAAAACTGTTTTTT
CDR3 protein: CSVTTGATNEKLFF

J gene: TRBJ1-1
V gene: TRBV7-8
clone size: few
D gene: TRBD1
CDR3 DNA: TGTGCCAGCAGCGCCCGGACAGGGTGGGAAGCTTTCTTT
CDR3 protein: CASSARTGWEAFF

J gene: TRBJ2-3
V gene: TRBV7-2
clone size: -
D gene: -
CDR3 DNA: TGTGCCAGCACCCTCCCGACACGAGATACGCAGTATTTT
CDR3 protein: CASTLPTRDTQYF

J gene: TRBJ1-4
V gene: TRBV7-8
clone size: many
D gene: -
CDR3 DNA: TGTGCCAGCAGCCCCCGATGGGCTGGAAGTGAAAAACTGTTTTTT
CDR3 protein: CASSPRWAGSEKLFF

J gene: TRBJ2-1
V gene: TRBV7-3
clone size: -
D gene: TRBD1
CDR3 DNA: TGTGCCAGCAGCGCTAGACAGGGGGCCATCTCCTACAATGAGCAGTTCTTC
CDR3 protein: CASSARQGAISYNEQFF

J gene: TRBJ1-1
V gene: TRBV7-4
clone size: -
D gene: -
CDR3 DNA: TGTGCCAGCAGCCCCCCTACCGGGATGCGGGCGAACACTGAAGCTTTCTTT
CDR3 protein: CASSPPTGMRANTEAFF

J gene: TRBJ2-2
V gene: TRBV12-3/TRBV12-4
clone size: -
D gene: TRBD1
CDR3 DNA: TGTGCCAGCAGTACCAGACAGGGTAACACCGGGGAGCTGTTTTTT
CDR3 protein: CASSTRQGNTGELFF

J gene: TRBJ2-3
V gene: TRBV11-2
clone size: -
D gene: TRBD2
CDR3 DNA: TGTGCCAGCAGCTTAGCGCCTAGCGGTGATGAGGCAGATACGCAGTATTTT
CDR3 protein: CASSLAPSGDEADTQYF